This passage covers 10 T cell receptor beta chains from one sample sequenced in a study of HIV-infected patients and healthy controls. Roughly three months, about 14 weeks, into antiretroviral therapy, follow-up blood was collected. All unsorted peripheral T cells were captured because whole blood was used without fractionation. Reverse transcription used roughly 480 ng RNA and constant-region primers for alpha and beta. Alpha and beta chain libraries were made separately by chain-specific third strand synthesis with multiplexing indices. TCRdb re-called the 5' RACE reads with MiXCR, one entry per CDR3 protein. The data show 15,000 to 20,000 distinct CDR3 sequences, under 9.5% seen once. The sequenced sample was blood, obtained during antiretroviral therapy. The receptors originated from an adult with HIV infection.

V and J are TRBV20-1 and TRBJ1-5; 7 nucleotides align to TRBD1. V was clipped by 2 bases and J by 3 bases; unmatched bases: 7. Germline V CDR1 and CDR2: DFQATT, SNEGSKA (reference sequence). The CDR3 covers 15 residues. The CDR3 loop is CSARRTGESNQPQHF. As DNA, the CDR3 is TGCAGTGCTAGAAGGACAGGAGAATCCAATCAGCCCCAGCATTTT.

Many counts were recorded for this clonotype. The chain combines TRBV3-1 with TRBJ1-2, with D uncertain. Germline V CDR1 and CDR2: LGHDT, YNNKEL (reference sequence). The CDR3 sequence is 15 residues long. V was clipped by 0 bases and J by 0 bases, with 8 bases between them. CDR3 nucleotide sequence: TGTGCCAGCAGCCAAGAAGGCCGGCCTAACTATGGCTACACCTTC. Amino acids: CASSQEGRPNYGYTF.

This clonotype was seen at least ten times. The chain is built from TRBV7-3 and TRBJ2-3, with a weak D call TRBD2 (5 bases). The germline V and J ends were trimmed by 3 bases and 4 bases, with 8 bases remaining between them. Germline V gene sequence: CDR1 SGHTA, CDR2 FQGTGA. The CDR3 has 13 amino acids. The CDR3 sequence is CASSLRVADTQYF. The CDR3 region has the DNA TGTGCCAGCAGCTTGAGGGTGGCAGATACGCAGTATTTT.

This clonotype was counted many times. CDR3 sequence: CASSRYTEAFF. In DNA, the CDR3 is TGTGCCAGCAGTCGGTACACTGAAGCTTTCTTT. J is TRBJ1-1 and V is TRBV12-3 or TRBV12-4, with D unresolved. The CDR3 spans 11 residues. Trimming left V 5 bases short and J 3 bases short, with 4 bases between.

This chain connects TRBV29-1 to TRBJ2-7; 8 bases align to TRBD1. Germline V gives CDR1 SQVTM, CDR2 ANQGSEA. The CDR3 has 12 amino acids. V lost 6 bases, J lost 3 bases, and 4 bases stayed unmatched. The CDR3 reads CSVEDRVYEQYF. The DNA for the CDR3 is TGCAGCGTCGAGGACAGGGTCTACGAGCAGTACTTC.

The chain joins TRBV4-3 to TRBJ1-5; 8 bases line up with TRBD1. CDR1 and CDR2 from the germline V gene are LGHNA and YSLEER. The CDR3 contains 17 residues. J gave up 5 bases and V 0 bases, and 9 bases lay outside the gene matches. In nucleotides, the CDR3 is TGCGCCAGCAGCCAAGATCGACTAATGACAGGGGATCAGCCCCAGCATTTT. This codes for CASSQDRLMTGDQPQHF.

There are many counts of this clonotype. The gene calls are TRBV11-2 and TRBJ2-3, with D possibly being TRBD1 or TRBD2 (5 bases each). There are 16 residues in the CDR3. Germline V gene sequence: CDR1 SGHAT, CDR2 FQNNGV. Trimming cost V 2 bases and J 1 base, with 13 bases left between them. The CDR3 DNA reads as TGTGCCAGCAGCTTACAAGTGGGGGATCGCACAGATACGCAGTATTTT. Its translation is CASSLQVGDRTDTQYF.

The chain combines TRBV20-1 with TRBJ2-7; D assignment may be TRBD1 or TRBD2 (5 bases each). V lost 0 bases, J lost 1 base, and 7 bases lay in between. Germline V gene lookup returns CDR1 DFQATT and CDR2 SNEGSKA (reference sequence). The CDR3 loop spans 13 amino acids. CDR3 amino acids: CSARDGTSYEQYF. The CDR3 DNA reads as TGCAGTGCTAGAGATGGGACGTCCTACGAGCAGTACTTC.

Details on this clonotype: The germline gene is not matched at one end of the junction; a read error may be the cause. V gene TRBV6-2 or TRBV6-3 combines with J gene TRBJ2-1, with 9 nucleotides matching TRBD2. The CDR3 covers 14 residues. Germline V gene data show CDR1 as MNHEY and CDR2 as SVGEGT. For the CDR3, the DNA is TGTGCCAGCAGTTACGAAGCGGGAGGTTGGGGCTGGGTCTTC. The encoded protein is CASSYEAGGWGWVF.

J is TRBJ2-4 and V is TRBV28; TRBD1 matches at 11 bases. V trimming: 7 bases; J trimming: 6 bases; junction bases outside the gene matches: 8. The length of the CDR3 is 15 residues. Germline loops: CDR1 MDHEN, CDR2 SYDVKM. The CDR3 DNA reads TGTGCCAGCACCCACTCCGGGACAGGGGGAAACATTCAGTACTTC. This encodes CASTHSGTGGNIQYF.